The T cell receptor (beta chain) under discussion was sequenced for a study of graft-versus-host responses after intestinal transplantation. In the study overall: Every recipient underwent anti-thymocyte globulin induction, then tacrolimus and steroids for 2 to 3 years.

TCRdb keeps only in-frame clones here, not all; method: immunoSEQ multiplex PCR. The sample contains fewer than 45,000 clones, more than 90% of which appear only once. Findings and caveats of the study: Levels of circulating GvH clones at their peak were associated with early post-transplant HvG declines. High graft-versus-host to host-versus-graft clonal ratios were found in allografts of patients who had graft-donor T cell macrochimerism. GvH clones occurred in recipient marrow; some first appeared in ileum or blood.

As for this clone: Its antigen remains unidentified.

The sequence was obtained from a human patient who received an intestinal transplant, so some T cells may come from the graft donor. The specimen comprised PBMCs, sampled 16 days after intestinal transplant.

The CDR3 spells CASSWGTGGKLFF. The CDR3 bases are TGTGCCAGCAGCTGGGGGACAGGGGGAAAACTGTTTTTT. This chain joins TRBV7-9 and TRBJ1-4, with TRBD1 identical over 11 bases. The CDR3 extends over 13 amino acids. V lost 4 bases and J lost 10; bases outside the gene matches: 2. Germline V gene sequence: CDR1 SEHNR, CDR2 FQNEAQ (reference sequence).